This record covers a single T cell receptor (beta chain). Researchers ran the PCR with 60 Vbeta and 13 Jbeta primers. The assay was immunoSEQ multiplex PCR, and TCRdb's table has in-frame clones only and misses some. The sample includes approximately 180,000 clones, roughly 79% of them seen just once. The sample is drawn from a study of cytomegalovirus exposure and HLA in healthy donors. Trimming took 0 bases from V and 0 from J, leaving 8 bases between them. The CDR3 has 15 residues. In germline, CDR1 is MNHEY, CDR2 SVGAGI. The V and J genes are TRBV6-5 and TRBJ1-1; D gene unclear. This sequence was found in a woman aged 18-29 years in good health and CMV-seropositive. The sequencing sample was made of PBMCs. Here the CDR3 reads CASSYSRVMNTEAFF. In DNA form, the CDR3 reads TGTGCCAGCAGTTACTCGCGAGTAATGAACACTGAAGCTTTCTTT.